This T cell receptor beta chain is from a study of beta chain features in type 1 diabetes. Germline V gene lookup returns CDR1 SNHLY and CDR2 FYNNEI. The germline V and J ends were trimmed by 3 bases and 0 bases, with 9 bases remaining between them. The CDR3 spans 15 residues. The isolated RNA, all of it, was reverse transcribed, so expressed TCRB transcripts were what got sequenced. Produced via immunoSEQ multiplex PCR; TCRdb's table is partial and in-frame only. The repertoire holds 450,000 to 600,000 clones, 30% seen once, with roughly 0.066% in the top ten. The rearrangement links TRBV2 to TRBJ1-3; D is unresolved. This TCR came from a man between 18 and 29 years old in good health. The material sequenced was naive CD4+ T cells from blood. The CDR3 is CASSDGQSSGNTIYF. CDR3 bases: TGTGCCAGCAGTGATGGTCAGAGCTCTGGAAACACCATATATTTT.